This T cell receptor (beta chain) was identified during a study of cytomegalovirus exposure and HLA in healthy donors. With respect to this clone: Its antigen is not known.

Study-wide results and caveats: Listed as cytomegalovirus-associated were 150 or so TCR beta chains. The tendency of first-cohort TCR clusters to co-occur in the 130 or so validation repertoires was identified by a subsequent analysis. A few of the chains that were CMV-associated were confirmed in vitro to be specific for CMV antigens.

CDR3 length equals 15 residues. The V and J ends lost 2 bases and 1 base respectively, with 10 bases between them. Germline V gene sequence: CDR1 SGHDN, CDR2 FVKESK. Sequenced by immunoSEQ multiplex PCR; TCRdb stores in-frame clones only, minus some. The sample lists roughly 60,000 clones, roughly 95% seen once, with roughly 1.2% in the top ten. The donors were members of the roughly 120-subject validation cohort (separate from the roughly 660-subject first cohort). The V gene is TRBV14, the J gene TRBJ2-3; D call uncertain. Sequenced input: PBMCs. This TCR derives from a woman in her late teens or twenties in good health and CMV-seronegative. This chain's CDR3 is CASSQQVSGTDTQYF. Here the CDR3 DNA reads TGTGCCAGCAGCCAACAAGTGTCGGGCACAGATACGCAGTATTTT.